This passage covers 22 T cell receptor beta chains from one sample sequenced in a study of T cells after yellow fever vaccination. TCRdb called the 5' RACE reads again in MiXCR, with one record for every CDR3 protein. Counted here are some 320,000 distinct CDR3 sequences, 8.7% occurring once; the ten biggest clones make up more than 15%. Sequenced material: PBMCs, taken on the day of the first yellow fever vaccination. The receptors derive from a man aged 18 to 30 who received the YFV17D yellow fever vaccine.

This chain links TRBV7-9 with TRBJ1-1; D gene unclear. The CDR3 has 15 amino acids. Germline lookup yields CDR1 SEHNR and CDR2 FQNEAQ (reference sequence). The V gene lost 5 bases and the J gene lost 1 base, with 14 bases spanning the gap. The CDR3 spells CASSRYIFRNTEAFF. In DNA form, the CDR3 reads TGTGCCAGCAGCCGATATATATTCAGGAACACTGAAGCTTTCTTT.

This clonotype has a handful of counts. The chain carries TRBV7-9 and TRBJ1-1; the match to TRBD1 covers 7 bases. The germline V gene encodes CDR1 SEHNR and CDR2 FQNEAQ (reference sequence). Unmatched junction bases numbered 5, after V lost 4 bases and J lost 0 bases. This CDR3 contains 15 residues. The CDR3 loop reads CASSSPGQMNTEAFF. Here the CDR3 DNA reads TGTGCCAGCAGCTCGCCGGGACAGATGAACACTGAAGCTTTCTTT. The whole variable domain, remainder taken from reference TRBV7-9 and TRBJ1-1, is DTGVSQNPRHKITKRGQNVTFRCDPISEHNRLYWYRQTLGQGPEFLTYFQNEAQLEKSRLLSDRFSAERPKGSFSTLEIQRTEQGDSAMYLCASSSPGQMNTEAFFGQGTRLTVV.

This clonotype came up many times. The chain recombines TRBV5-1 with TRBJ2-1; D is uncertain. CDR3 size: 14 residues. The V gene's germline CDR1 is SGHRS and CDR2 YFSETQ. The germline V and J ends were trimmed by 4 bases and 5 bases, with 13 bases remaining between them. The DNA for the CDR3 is TGCGCCAGCAGCCTAAAGGGTTGGGACAATGAGCAGTTCTTC. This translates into CASSLKGWDNEQFF.

The CDR3 protein is CASSGYRERGPQHF. The DNA for the CDR3 is TGTGCCAGCAGCGGTTACAGGGAGCGAGGGCCCCAGCATTTT. V gene TRBV7-6 combines with J gene TRBJ1-5, with D maybe TRBD1 (6 bases). Germline-derived CDR1 and CDR2 are SGHVS and FNYEAQ. Trimming removed 5 bases from V and 9 bases from J, with 17 bases in between. The CDR3 runs 14 residues.

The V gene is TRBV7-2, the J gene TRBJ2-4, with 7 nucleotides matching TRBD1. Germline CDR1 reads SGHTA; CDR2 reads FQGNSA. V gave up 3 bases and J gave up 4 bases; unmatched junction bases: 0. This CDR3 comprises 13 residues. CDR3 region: CASSLGQKNIQYF. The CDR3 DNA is TGTGCCAGCAGCTTGGGACAGAAAAACATTCAGTACTTC.

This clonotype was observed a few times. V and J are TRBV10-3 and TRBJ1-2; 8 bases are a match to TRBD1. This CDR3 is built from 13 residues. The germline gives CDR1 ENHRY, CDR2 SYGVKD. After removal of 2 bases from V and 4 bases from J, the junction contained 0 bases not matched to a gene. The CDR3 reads CAISEGQGYGYTF. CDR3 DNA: TGTGCCATCAGTGAGGGACAGGGCTATGGCTACACCTTC.

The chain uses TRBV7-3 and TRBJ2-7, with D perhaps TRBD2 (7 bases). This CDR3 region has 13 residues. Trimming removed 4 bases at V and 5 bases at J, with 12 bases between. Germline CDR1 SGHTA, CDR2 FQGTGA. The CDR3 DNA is TGTGCCAGCAGCTCACAGGGAGGGAACGAGCAGTACTTC. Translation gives CASSSQGGNEQYF. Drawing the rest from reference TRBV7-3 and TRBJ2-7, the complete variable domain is GAGVSQTPSNKVTEKGKYVELRCDPISGHTALYWYRQSLGQGPEFLIYFQGTGAADDSGLPNDRFFAVRPEGSVSTLKIQRTERGDSAVYLCASSSQGGNEQYFGPGTRLTVT.

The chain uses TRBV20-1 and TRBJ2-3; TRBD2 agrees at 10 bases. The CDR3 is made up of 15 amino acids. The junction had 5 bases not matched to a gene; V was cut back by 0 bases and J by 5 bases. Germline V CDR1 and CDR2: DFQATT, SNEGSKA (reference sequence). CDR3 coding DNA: TGCAGTGCTAGAGATCCAGCGGGGGGGGAAGATACGCAGTATTTT. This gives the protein CSARDPAGGEDTQYF.

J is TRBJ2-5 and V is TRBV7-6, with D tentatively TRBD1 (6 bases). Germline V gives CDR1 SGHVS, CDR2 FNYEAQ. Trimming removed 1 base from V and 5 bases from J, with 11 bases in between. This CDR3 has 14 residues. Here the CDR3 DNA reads TGTGCCAGCAGCTTAGGGACAGTCAGTGAGACCCAGTACTTC. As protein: CASSLGTVSETQYF.

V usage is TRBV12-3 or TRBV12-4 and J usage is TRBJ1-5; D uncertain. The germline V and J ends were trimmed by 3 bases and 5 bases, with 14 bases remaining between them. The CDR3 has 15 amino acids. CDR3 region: CASSFYSGADQPQHF. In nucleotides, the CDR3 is TGTGCCAGCAGTTTTTATAGTGGCGCGGATCAGCCCCAGCATTTT.

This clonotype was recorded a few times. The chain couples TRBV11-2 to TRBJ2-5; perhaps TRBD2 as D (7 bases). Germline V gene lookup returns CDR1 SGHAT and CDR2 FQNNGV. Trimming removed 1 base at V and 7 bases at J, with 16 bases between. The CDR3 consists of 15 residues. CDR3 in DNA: TGTGCCAGCAGCTTAGGGGGGGGCCCCAGCAGGACCCAGTACTTC. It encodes CASSLGGGPSRTQYF.

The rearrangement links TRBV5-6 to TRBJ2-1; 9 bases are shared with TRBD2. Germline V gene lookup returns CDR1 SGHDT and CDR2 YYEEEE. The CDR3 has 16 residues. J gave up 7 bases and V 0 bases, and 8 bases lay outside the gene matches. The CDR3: CASSLVAGGPGNEQFF. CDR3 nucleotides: TGTGCCAGCAGCTTGGTTGCGGGGGGGCCTGGGAATGAGCAGTTCTTC.

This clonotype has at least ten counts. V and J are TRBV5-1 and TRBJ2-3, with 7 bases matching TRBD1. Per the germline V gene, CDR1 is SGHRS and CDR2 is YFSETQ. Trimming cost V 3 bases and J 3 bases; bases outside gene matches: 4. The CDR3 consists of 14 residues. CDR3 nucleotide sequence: TGCGCCAGCAGCTCCGGGACAGTGACAGATACGCAGTATTTT. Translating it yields CASSSGTVTDTQYF. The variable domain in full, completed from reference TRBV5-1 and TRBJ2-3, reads KAGVTQTPRYLIKTRGQQVTLSCSPISGHRSVSWYQQTPGQGLQFLFEYFSETQRNKGNFPGRFSGRQFSNSRSEMNVSTLELGDSALYLCASSSGTVTDTQYFGPGTRLTVL.

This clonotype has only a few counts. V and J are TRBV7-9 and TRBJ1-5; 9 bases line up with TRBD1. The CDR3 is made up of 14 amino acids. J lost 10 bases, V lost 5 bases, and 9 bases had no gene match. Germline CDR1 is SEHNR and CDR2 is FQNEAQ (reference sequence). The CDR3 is CASSPGQGTVPQHF. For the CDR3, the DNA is TGTGCCAGCAGCCCGGGACAGGGAACTGTCCCCCAGCATTTT.

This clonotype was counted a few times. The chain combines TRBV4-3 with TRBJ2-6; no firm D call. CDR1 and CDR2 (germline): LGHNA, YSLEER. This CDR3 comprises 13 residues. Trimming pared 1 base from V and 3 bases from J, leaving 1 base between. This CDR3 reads CASSQVGANVLTF. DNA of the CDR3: TGCGCCAGCAGCCAAGTTGGGGCCAACGTCCTGACTTTC.

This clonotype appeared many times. DNA for the CDR3: TGCGCCAGCAGTTGGCCCCCGGGACTAACAAACACCGGGGAGCTGTTTTTT. It specifies CASSWPPGLTNTGELFF. The chain uses TRBV5-1 and TRBJ2-2, with TRBD2 matching over 7 bases. CDR3 length: 17 amino acids. The V gene end was trimmed by 5 bases and the J gene end by 2 bases; junction bases not matched to a gene: 12. Germline V gene lookup returns CDR1 SGHRS and CDR2 YFSETQ.

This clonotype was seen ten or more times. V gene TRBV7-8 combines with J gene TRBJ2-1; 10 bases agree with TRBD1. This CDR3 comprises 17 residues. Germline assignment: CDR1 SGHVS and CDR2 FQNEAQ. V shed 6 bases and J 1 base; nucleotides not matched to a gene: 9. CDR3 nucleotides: TGTGCCAGCAGATTCCGGGACAGGGGCACTTCCTACAATGAGCAGTTCTTC. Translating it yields CASRFRDRGTSYNEQFF.

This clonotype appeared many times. The CDR3 loop reads CASSPYGQGLNFGSPLHF. CDR3 in DNA: TGTGCCAGCTCACCATATGGACAGGGGCTTAATTTTGGTTCACCCCTCCACTTT. The chain joins TRBV18 to TRBJ1-6; 9 bases agree with TRBD1. Germline CDR1 reads KGHSH; CDR2 reads LQKENI. V gave up 2 bases and J gave up 9 bases; unmatched junction bases: 14. The CDR3 is 18 amino acids.

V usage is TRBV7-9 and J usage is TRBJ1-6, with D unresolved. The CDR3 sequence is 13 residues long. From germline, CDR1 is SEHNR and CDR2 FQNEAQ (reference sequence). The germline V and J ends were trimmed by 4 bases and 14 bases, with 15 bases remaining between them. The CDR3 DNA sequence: TGTGCCAGCAGCTCTCGGGGAGGATACACCCTCCACTTT. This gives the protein CASSSRGGYTLHF.

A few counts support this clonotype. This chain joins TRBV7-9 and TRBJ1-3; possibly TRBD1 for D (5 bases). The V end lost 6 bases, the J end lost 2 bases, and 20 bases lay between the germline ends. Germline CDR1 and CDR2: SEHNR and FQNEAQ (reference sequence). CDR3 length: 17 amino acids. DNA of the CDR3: TGTGCCAGCAGGCCACGGCTCAGGGCTGGCGCTGGAAACACCATATATTTT. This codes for CASRPRLRAGAGNTIYF.

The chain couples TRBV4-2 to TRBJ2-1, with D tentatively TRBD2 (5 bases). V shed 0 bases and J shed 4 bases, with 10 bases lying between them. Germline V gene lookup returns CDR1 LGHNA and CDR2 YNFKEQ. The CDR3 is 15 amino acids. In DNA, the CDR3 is TGTGCCAGCAGCCAAGAGAGCGGCAATTACAATGAGCAGTTCTTC. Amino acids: CASSQESGNYNEQFF.

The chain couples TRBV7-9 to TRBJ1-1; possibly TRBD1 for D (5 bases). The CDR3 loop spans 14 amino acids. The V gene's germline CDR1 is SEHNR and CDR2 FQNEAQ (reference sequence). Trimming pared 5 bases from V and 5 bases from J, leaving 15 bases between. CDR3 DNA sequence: TGTGCCAGCAGCCTACAGGCTGGGGAGACTGAAGCTTTCTTT. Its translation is CASSLQAGETEAFF.